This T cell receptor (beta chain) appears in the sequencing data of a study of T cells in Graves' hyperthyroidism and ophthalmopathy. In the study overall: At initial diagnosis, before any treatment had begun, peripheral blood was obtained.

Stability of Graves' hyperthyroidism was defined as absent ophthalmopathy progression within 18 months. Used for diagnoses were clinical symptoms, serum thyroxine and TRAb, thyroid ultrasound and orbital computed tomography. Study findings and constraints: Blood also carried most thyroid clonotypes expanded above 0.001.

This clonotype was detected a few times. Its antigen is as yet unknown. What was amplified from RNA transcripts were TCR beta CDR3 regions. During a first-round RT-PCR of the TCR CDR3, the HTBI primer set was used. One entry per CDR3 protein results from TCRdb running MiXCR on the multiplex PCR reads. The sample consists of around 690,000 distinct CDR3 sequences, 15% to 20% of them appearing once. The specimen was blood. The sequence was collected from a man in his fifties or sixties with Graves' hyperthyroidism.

The CDR3 DNA reads TGTGCCAGCAGTTTCCGGACTAGCGGGAGGGACACCGGGGAGCTGTTTTTT. Translating it yields CASSFRTSGRDTGELFF. The chain combines TRBV28 with TRBJ2-2; 15 nucleotides align to TRBD2. Germline values: CDR1 MDHEN, CDR2 SYDVKM. The CDR3 has 17 residues. J lost 3 bases, V lost 3 bases, and 2 bases had no gene match.